One sample yielded the 11 T cell receptor beta chains listed below, sequenced in a study of blood T cell repertoires in COVID-19. Some clones are missing from TCRdb's copy, which holds only in-frame ones; the method was immunoSEQ multiplex PCR. The sample carries under 300,000 clones, about four fifths recorded once. The sequenced sample was peripheral blood. The receptors here all came from a woman aged 50 to 60 who had recovered from COVID-19.

This clone turned up a few times. The gene calls are TRBV7-9 and TRBJ1-3, with a possible D match to TRBD1 (5 bases). This CDR3 contains 13 residues. Trimming stripped 3 bases from V and 6 bases from J, with 9 bases between. CDR1 SEHNR and CDR2 FQNEAQ come from the germline V gene (reference sequence). The CDR3, as DNA: TGTGCCAGCAGCTTGGGGACTCTAAACACCATATATTTT. Translating it yields CASSLGTLNTIYF.

The genes are TRBV28 and TRBJ2-5, with 10 bases that match TRBD2. This CDR3 has 15 residues. Germline V gene sequence: CDR1 MDHEN, CDR2 SYDVKM. Losses at the gene ends were 3 bases for V and 4 bases for J; bases not matched to a gene: 5. The CDR3 DNA follows: TGTGCCAGCAGTTTTCTAGCGGGGGTCCGAGAGACCCAGTACTTC. This gives the protein CASSFLAGVRETQYF.

This clone was seen a single time. V gene TRBV24-1 combines with J gene TRBJ2-1; 10 nucleotides line up with TRBD1. There are 16 residues in the CDR3. V gave up 7 bases and J gave up 4 bases; unmatched junction bases: 9. Germline V CDR1 and CDR2: KGHDR, SFDVKD. The CDR3 loop is CATSEPGQGIYNEQFF. CDR3 coding DNA: TGTGCCACCAGCGAACCGGGACAGGGGATTTACAATGAGCAGTTCTTC.

The genes are TRBV4-2 and TRBJ2-5, with TRBD2 as a possible D gene (7 bases). The V and J ends lost 2 bases and 5 bases respectively, with 21 bases between them. The CDR3 is 17 amino acids. Germline CDR1 LGHNA, CDR2 YNFKEQ. The DNA of the CDR3 is TGTGCCAGCAGCCAAAAGGCGCGGGGGCGGGGAGGGGAGACCCAGTACTTC. It is translated as CASSQKARGRGGETQYF.

J is TRBJ2-3 and V is TRBV28, with 11 bases fitting TRBD1. The CDR3 is 15 residues long. Per germline, CDR1 MDHEN and CDR2 SYDVKM. V shed 4 bases and J 4 bases; nucleotides not matched to a gene: 4. The CDR3 coding sequence is TGTGCCAGCAGTTCACCGGGACAGGGGGCAGATACGCAGTATTTT. Protein product: CASSSPGQGADTQYF.

The CDR3 bases are TGTGCCAGCAGCTTAGATGCTGGCCCCGGGGACTATGGCTACACCTTC. Protein: CASSLDAGPGDYGYTF. J is TRBJ1-2 and V is TRBV11-3; D not certain. The germline V gene has CDR1 SGHNT and CDR2 YENEEA. The CDR3 is 16 residues long. V was pared by 0 bases and J by 3 bases, with 14 bases between.

The chain couples TRBV2 to TRBJ1-1; TRBD1 is a possible D gene (5 bases). Trimming left V 6 bases short and J 1 base short, with 6 bases between. This CDR3 is 12 amino acids long. Germline CDR1 SNHLY, CDR2 FYNNEI. The CDR3 DNA sequence: TGTGCCAGCAGAACAGGGAACACTGAAGCTTTCTTT. This sequence encodes CASRTGNTEAFF.

The chain is built from TRBV29-1 and TRBJ1-2; D is unresolved. Germline CDR1 reads SQVTM; CDR2 reads ANQGSEA. This CDR3 has 14 residues. V was trimmed by 5 bases and J by 2 bases, leaving 15 bases between them. This CDR3 is CSVSIGLANYGYTF. The CDR3 nucleotides read TGCAGCGTTTCTATTGGACTCGCCAACTATGGCTACACCTTC.

The chain couples TRBV5-8 to TRBJ1-1; tentatively, D is TRBD1 (5 bases). The CDR3 covers 16 residues. V lost 0 bases, J lost 3 bases, and 15 bases lay in between. Germline CDR1 reads SGHTS; CDR2 reads YDEGEE. CDR3 nucleotides: TGTGCCAGCAGCTTGGTGAGGCAGGCGGGGGACACTGAAGCTTTCTTT. It encodes CASSLVRQAGDTEAFF.

In the case of this clone: Other DNA sequences in this specimen translate into the identical CDR3. The chain recombines TRBV28 with TRBJ1-5; the D gene is possibly TRBD1 (5 bases). The V gene lost 3 bases and the J gene lost 2 bases, with 8 bases spanning the gap. This CDR3 is 14 amino acids long. Per the germline V gene, CDR1 is MDHEN and CDR2 is SYDVKM. In DNA form, the CDR3 reads TGTGCCAGCAGTTTGGGAGGGGGCAATCAGCCCCAGCATTTT. Translated: CASSLGGGNQPQHF. The whole variable domain, remainder taken from reference TRBV28 and TRBJ1-5, is DVKVTQSSRYLVKRTGEKVFLECVQDMDHENMFWYRQDPGLGLRLIYFSYDVKMKEKGDIPEGYSVSREKKERFSLILESASTNQTSMYLCASSLGGGNQPQHFGDGTRLSIL.

The table lists this clone with a count of one. The chain employs TRBV11-2 and TRBJ1-5; D gene ambiguous. Germline V gives CDR1 SGHAT, CDR2 FQNNGV. The CDR3 totals 14 residues. Trimming removed 0 bases at V and 2 bases at J, with 5 bases between. CDR3 region: CASSLDGGNQPQHF. CDR3 in DNA: TGTGCCAGCAGCTTAGACGGAGGCAATCAGCCCCAGCATTTT.